The following is a TCR beta chain sequence with its context. Its antigen is unknown. No clone much larger than this one lies a single base away; base qualities are absent. Genomic DNA was extracted from sorted cells for sequencing of the TCRbeta CDR3 region. TCRbeta CDR3 regions were sequenced using the immunoSEQ Assay. The source is immuneACCESS, and TCRdb retained only in-frame sequences with V and J called. Part of the clones is not carried over; for the studies checked, unresolved V genes explain less than half of this, and the remainder is unexplained. Across this sample there are just under 75,000 clones, with about 93% seen only once. The biggest ten clones account for over 0.35% of the sample. This sample is part of a study of OX40 agonist ivuxolimab in advanced cancers. Context from the whole study: Ivuxolimab, which targeted the costimulatory receptor OX40 (CD134), was an agonistic, fully human IgG2 monoclonal antibody. Intravenous ivuxolimab was administered to patients every 2 weeks at six dose levels: 0.01, 0.1, 0.3, 1.5, 3 and 10 mg/kg. Of the roughly 50 dose-escalation patients, hepatocellular carcinoma was present in roughly 19, melanoma in around 15, renal cell carcinoma in 9 and head and neck cancer in 9. The dose-escalation cohort was roughly 80% male with a mean age of around 62 years, ranging from roughly 20 to 80. Prior anti-PD-1, anti-PD-L1 or anti-CTLA-4 therapy was permitted, and approximately 40% of dose-escalation patients had received checkpoint inhibitors. Partial responses were achieved by three dose-escalation patients, of whom one had hepatocellular carcinoma and two had cutaneous melanoma. The purpose of peripheral TCRbeta sequencing was to test whether ivuxolimab changed TCR sequence diversity and led to clonal T-cell expansion. The paper describes the monotherapy dose-escalation part (N ≈ 51 patients) of the phase I trial of ivuxolimab. Overall results and qualifications from the work: In the 0.1-3.0 mg/kg groups, partial responders had among the lowest normalized peripheral clonal expansion, particularly in CD8+ T cells. The antigen specificity of the clonally expanded peripheral T cells was not determined. At doses from 0.1 to 3.0 mg/kg, clonal expansion was seen in both CD4+ and CD8+ blood T cells between baseline and week 6. Low levels of normalized T-cell clonal expansion were also seen in some nonresponding patients. After ivuxolimab, more expanded clones were found on average in CD8+ T cells than in CD4+ T cells.

Patients with autoimmune disease history or receiving systemic immunosuppression were excluded from the trial. Peripheral blood for TCR sequencing was collected from all dose cohorts at baseline, on cycle 4 day 1, and on cycle 7 day 1. Samples were obtained from an open-label, multicenter, first-in-human phase I dose-escalation trial of ivuxolimab. The trial enrolled adults with locally advanced or metastatic head and neck squamous cell, hepatocellular, melanoma or renal cell carcinoma. Before TCR sequencing, CD4+ T cells and CD8+ T cells were sorted from peripheral blood as separate populations. The input for sequencing was CD4+ or CD8+ T cells sorted from blood, taken in a trial of the OX40 agonist ivuxolimab. The receptor was derived from an adult with an advanced solid tumor such as melanoma, head and neck, liver or kidney cancer.

Read as DNA, the sequence is TGCGCCAGCAGCCCCGGTTCTATCACAGATACGCAGTATTTT. It specifies CASSPGSITDTQYF. The chain joins TRBV5-1 to TRBJ2-3, with the D gene too uncertain to name. For CDR1 and CDR2, the germline V gene lists SGHRS and YFSETQ. The CDR3 holds 14 amino acids from the cysteine to the phenylalanine. Solely the CDR3 DNA is kept, with 42 bases framed from the first base. The trim is 4 bases for V and 2 bases for J, with a gap of 11 bases between the germline ends.